The 7 T cell receptor beta chains below all came from one sample that was sequenced in a study of long-term antiretroviral therapy in people with HIV. immunoSEQ v3.0 was run at survey level. This table comes from immunoSEQ multiplex PCR, and its TCRdb copy is limited to in-frame clones, with some not included. The data contain roughly 20,000 clones, roughly 86% of them singletons. Here the sequenced sample was unsorted PBMCs, taken 0.5 years after starting antiretroviral therapy. The receptor set was obtained from a man aged 40-50 years with HIV.

The CDR3 nucleotides read TGCAGCGTTGAAACCTCCGAAAACACTGAAGCTTTCTTT. It encodes CSVETSENTEAFF. The V call is TRBV29-1, the J call TRBJ1-1, with no clear D. The V end was cut by 2 bases, the J end by 2 bases, with 9 bases between. Germline V gives CDR1 SQVTM, CDR2 ANQGSEA. The CDR3 consists of 13 residues.

The chain couples TRBV6-5 to TRBJ2-3; D uncertain. The germline V gene encodes CDR1 MNHEY and CDR2 SVGAGI. Trimming removed 2 bases from V and 0 bases from J, with 6 bases in between. The CDR3 is 14 amino acids. The CDR3, as DNA: TGTGCCAGCAGTTACGCGGAGAGCACAGATACGCAGTATTTT. Encoded protein: CASSYAESTDTQYF.

V usage is TRBV14 and J usage is TRBJ2-5; a weak D match, TRBD2 (5 bases). Germline-derived CDR1 and CDR2 are SGHDN and FVKESK. The CDR3 runs to 13 residues. Trimming stripped 2 bases from V and 3 bases from J, with 7 bases between. Here the CDR3 DNA reads TGTGCCAGCAGCCAACCCGGGGAAGAGACCCAGTACTTC. It encodes CASSQPGEETQYF.

The V call is TRBV29-1, the J call TRBJ2-2; 7 nucleotides line up with TRBD1. The V and J ends lost 6 bases and 6 bases, in that order; junction bases with no gene match: 7. The V gene's germline CDR1 is SQVTM and CDR2 ANQGSEA. The CDR3 consists of 13 residues. This CDR3 reads CSVADREPGELFF. Written as DNA, the CDR3 is TGCAGCGTGGCCGACAGGGAGCCCGGGGAGCTGTTTTTT.

This chain links TRBV7-2 with TRBJ2-1, with D possibly being TRBD1 (5 bases). V dropped 5 bases and J dropped 5 bases, with 22 bases sitting between them. Germline CDR1 and CDR2: SGHTA and FQGNSA. The CDR3 is 17 amino acids. The CDR3 DNA is TGTGCCAGCAGCCGACATTCTGTGGACACAACTAACAATGAGCAGTTCTTC. Encoded protein: CASSRHSVDTTNNEQFF.

The chain is built from TRBV6-1 and TRBJ2-3; 8 bases line up with TRBD2. Germline V lookup: CDR1 MNHNS, CDR2 SASEGT. With V trimmed by 10 bases and J by 0 bases, 9 bases remained unmatched. CDR3 length: 15 amino acids. The CDR3 sequence is CATGAGAISTDTQYF. Written as DNA, the CDR3 is TGTGCCACCGGAGCGGGGGCCATAAGCACAGATACGCAGTATTTT.

The V call is TRBV7-6, the J call TRBJ2-2; D could derive from TRBD1 or TRBD2 (5 bases each). The CDR3 is 15 residues long. Trimming left V 5 bases short and J 6 bases short, with 16 bases between. Germline CDR1 SGHVS, CDR2 FNYEAQ. The CDR3 protein is CASSPGTEVAGELFF. The CDR3 region has the DNA TGTGCCAGCAGCCCCGGGACGGAGGTCGCCGGGGAGCTGTTTTTT.